Listed below are T cell receptor beta chains from one sample, sequenced in a study of cytomegalovirus exposure and HLA in healthy donors. Clones were sequenced by immunoSEQ multiplex PCR, and TCRdb holds only the in-frame ones, with some missing. The sample records 200,000 to 250,000 clones, about three quarters being singletons. The sequencing input was PBMCs. These receptors originate from a man aged 40-50 years in good health and CMV-seronegative. Each CDR3 is given with its conserved first and last residue. Each record gives: CDR3 length, D gene, clone size, V gene, J gene, CDR3 protein, CDR3 DNA. The D gene is left open where the match is weak. Clone sizes are given selectively: once, few, many, or a class where the clone is expanded.

15	TRBD1	-	TRBV2	TRBJ2-3	CATTPGQGRPDTQYF	TGTGCCACTACTCCGGGACAGGGTCGTCCAGATACGCAGTATTTT
15	-	-	TRBV4-2	TRBJ2-2	CASSQDRLQTGELFF	TGTGCCAGCAGCCAAGATCGGTTGCAAACCGGGGAGCTGTTTTTT
11	-	-	TRBV5-5	TRBJ1-2	CASSLFGGYTF	TGTGCCAGCAGCTTATTCGGTGGCTACACCTTC
14	-	-	TRBV5-4	TRBJ1-2	CASSWGQANYGYTF	TGTGCCAGCAGCTGGGGCCAGGCTAACTATGGCTACACCTTC
15	TRBD2	-	TRBV5-4	TRBJ2-3	CASSRQIRGEDTQYF	TGTGCCAGCAGCCGCCAAATCCGGGGGGAAGATACGCAGTATTTT
11	-	-	TRBV19	TRBJ2-7	CASSMGSEQYF	TGTGCCAGTAGTATGGGGAGCGAGCAGTACTTC
19	TRBD2	-	TRBV7-9	TRBJ2-1	CASSLVVLAGGRLVNEQFF	TGTGCCAGCAGCTTAGTAGTCCTAGCGGGGGGGCGTTTGGTCAATGAGCAGTTCTTC
15	-	once	TRBV5-4	TRBJ2-3	CASSEGTTRTDTQYF	TGTGCCAGCAGCGAAGGGACAACCCGCACAGATACGCAGTATTTT
13	-	-	TRBV27	TRBJ1-1	CASSLGRGGEAFF	TGTGCCAGCAGTTTAGGTCGGGGAGGCGAAGCTTTCTTT
13	-	-	TRBV19	TRBJ2-5	CASKGDYQETQYF	TGTGCCAGTAAGGGGGACTATCAAGAGACCCAGTACTTC
11	-	-	TRBV20-1	TRBJ1-2	CSARPTTGYTF	TGCAGTGCTAGACCCACTACGGGCTACACCTTC
15	TRBD1	-	TRBV12-5	TRBJ1-1	CASGLVLGTGVEAFF	TGTGCTAGTGGTTTGGTACTGGGGACAGGGGTTGAAGCTTTCTTT
15	-	-	TRBV19	TRBJ2-5	CASSMNRRQEVTQYF	TGTGCCAGTAGTATGAATCGTAGACAGGAGGTGACCCAGTACTTC
13	-	-	TRBV29-1	TRBJ2-5	CSIIYRTEETQYF	TGCAGCATAATATACAGGACCGAAGAGACCCAGTACTTC
17	TRBD2	-	TRBV28	TRBJ2-1	CASSLAGLGLAAGEQFF	TGTGCCAGCAGTTTGGCCGGACTCGGACTAGCGGCTGGTGAGCAGTTCTTC
14	-	-	TRBV7-8	TRBJ2-3	CASSRRQVEDTQYF	TGTGCCAGCAGCCGCCGACAGGTTGAAGATACGCAGTATTTT
13	-	-	TRBV27	TRBJ2-7	CASSIRQRYEQYF	TGTGCCAGCAGTATCCGGCAGCGTTACGAGCAGTACTTC
15	TRBD1	few	TRBV7-3	TRBJ2-3	CASSLGDRDTDTQYF	TGTGCCAGCAGCTTGGGGGACAGGGACACAGATACGCAGTATTTT
13	-	-	TRBV11-2	TRBJ1-2	CASSLGRGYGYTF	TGTGCCAGCAGCTTAGGCAGGGGCTATGGCTACACCTTC
14	-	-	TRBV7-9	TRBJ1-2	CASSPESAPGGYTF	TGTGCCAGCAGCCCTGAATCAGCCCCAGGTGGCTACACCTTC
18	TRBD2	-	TRBV9	TRBJ2-2	CASSPLFSGRDGTGELFF	TGTGCCAGCAGCCCCTTGTTCAGCGGGAGGGACGGCACCGGGGAGCTGTTTTTT
14	-	once	TRBV30	TRBJ1-1	CAWSVTGRGTEAFF	TGTGCCTGGAGTGTCACAGGGAGGGGCACTGAAGCTTTCTTT
14	-	-	TRBV15	TRBJ1-2	CATNPRQANYGYTF	TGTGCCACCAACCCTAGACAGGCTAACTATGGCTACACCTTC
13	TRBD1	-	TRBV2	TRBJ2-1	CASTQGQGNEQFF	TGTGCCAGCACCCAGGGACAGGGGAATGAGCAGTTCTTC
15	-	few	TRBV9	TRBJ1-4	CASSVGSGGNEKLFF	TGTGCCAGCAGCGTAGGGAGCGGGGGAAATGAAAAACTGTTTTTT
12	-	-	TRBV29-1	TRBJ2-5	CSVLGSIGTQYF	TGCAGCGTTCTAGGGAGTATAGGGACCCAGTACTTC
11	-	-	TRBV19	TRBJ2-2	CASSGTGELFF	TGTGCCAGTAGCGGGACTGGGGAGCTGTTTTTT